The next 14 T cell receptor beta chains were all read from a single sample in a study of OX40 agonist ivuxolimab in advanced cancers. Library preparation was by the immunoSEQ multiplex PCR assay. TCRdb obtained this table from immuneACCESS and retained in-frame rearrangements with V and J assigned. These tables miss some clones; where compared with another copy, unresolved V genes account for less than half of the shortfall, and the remainder is unexplained. The sample table lists 35,000 to 55,000 clones, roughly 94% of them with a count of one. The ten largest make up more than 9.5% of the sample. The sequences come from CD4+ or CD8+ T cells sorted from blood, collected in a trial of the OX40 agonist ivuxolimab. All receptors come from an adult with an advanced solid tumor such as melanoma, head and neck, liver or kidney cancer.

This chain's CDR3 is CASSQDGNRLNEQFF. CDR3 DNA sequence: TGCGCCAGCAGCCAAGATGGGAACAGGCTGAATGAGCAGTTCTTC. The V and J genes are TRBV4-3 and TRBJ2-1, with D maybe TRBD1 (5 bases). Looked up from germline, CDR1 is LGHNA and CDR2 is YSLEER. The length of the CDR3 is 15 residues. Trimming left V 0 bases short and J 7 bases short, with 13 bases between.

The V call is TRBV7-9, the J call TRBJ2-1; TRBD2 agrees at 8 bases. The trim removed 5 bases at V and 0 bases at J, leaving 6 bases unmatched. This CDR3 spans 16 amino acids. Germline lookup yields CDR1 SEHNR and CDR2 FQNEAQ (reference sequence). The CDR3 sequence: CASSPQTSGSYNEQFF. The CDR3 DNA follows: TGTGCCAGCAGCCCACAAACTAGCGGCTCCTACAATGAGCAGTTCTTC.

In its sample, this clone was seen once. This chain uses TRBV9 with TRBJ2-1, with 7 bases fitting TRBD2. J gave up 3 bases and V 0 bases, and 6 bases lay outside the gene matches. There are 16 residues in the CDR3. Germline V gene lookup returns CDR1 SGDLS and CDR2 YYNGEE. The CDR3 nucleotides are TGTGCCAGCAGCGTAGGTCAAGCGGGGCTCTACAATGAGCAGTTCTTC. Translating gives CASSVGQAGLYNEQFF.

A single count supports this clone. The rearrangement joins TRBV9 to TRBJ2-1, with 9 bases identical to TRBD2. V gave up 3 bases and J gave up 4 bases; unmatched junction bases: 8. Germline assignment: CDR1 SGDLS and CDR2 YYNGEE. The CDR3 totals 16 residues. Here the CDR3 DNA reads TGTGCCAGCAGCGCGCCCCTCGCGGGAGGGTACAATGAGCAGTTCTTC. Translating gives CASSAPLAGGYNEQFF.

This clone was picked up one time. CDR3 amino acids: CASSLGSSGASGTQYF. The CDR3 region has the DNA TGTGCCAGCAGCTTGGGGTCGAGCGGGGCGTCCGGGACCCAGTACTTC. The chain uses TRBV13 and TRBJ2-5; the match to TRBD2 covers 7 bases. The CDR3 totals 16 residues. V shed 3 bases, J shed 7 bases, and the junction held 14 bases outside the gene matches. The germline V gene encodes CDR1 PRHDT and CDR2 FYEKMQ (reference sequence).

This clone turned up a few times. This chain links TRBV7-3 with TRBJ1-2, with 9 bases matching TRBD1. Germline assignment: CDR1 SGHTA and CDR2 FQGTGA. V shed 5 bases, J shed 4 bases, and the junction held 5 bases outside the gene matches. This CDR3 is built from 14 residues. The CDR3 bases are TGTGCCAGCAGCCCCACAGGGGGCAGCTATGGCTACACCTTC. This encodes CASSPTGGSYGYTF. Drawing the rest from reference TRBV7-3 and TRBJ1-2, the complete variable domain is GAGVSQTPSNKVTEKGKYVELRCDPISGHTALYWYRQSLGQGPEFLIYFQGTGAADDSGLPNDRFFAVRPEGSVSTLKIQRTERGDSAVYLCASSPTGGSYGYTFGSGTRLTVV.

This clone was counted once. This chain links TRBV28 with TRBJ1-3; no clear D gene. Trimming took 3 bases from V and 0 from J, leaving 9 bases between them. Germline CDR1 is MDHEN and CDR2 is SYDVKM. The CDR3 contains 15 residues. This CDR3 reads CASSFMDLSGNTIYF. CDR3 sequence (DNA): TGTGCCAGCAGTTTTATGGACCTCTCTGGAAACACCATATATTTT.

The genes are TRBV6-1 and TRBJ2-2; no clear D. The CDR3 runs to 15 residues. From germline, CDR1 is MNHNS and CDR2 SASEGT. Trimming cost V 0 bases and J 3 bases, with 8 bases left between them. CDR3 amino acids: CASSEASKYTGELFF. Written as DNA, the CDR3 is TGTGCCAGCAGTGAAGCGAGCAAATACACCGGGGAGCTGTTTTTT.

V gene TRBV13 combines with J gene TRBJ2-7, with TRBD2 identical over 8 bases. With V trimmed by 5 bases and J by 2 bases, 8 bases remained unmatched. The CDR3 sequence is 15 residues long. Per the germline V gene, CDR1 is PRHDT and CDR2 is FYEKMQ (reference sequence). The CDR3 sequence is CASSLQREIPYEQYF. In DNA form, the CDR3 reads TGTGCCAGCAGCCTCCAGCGGGAGATACCCTACGAGCAGTACTTC.

V usage is TRBV5-4 and J usage is TRBJ1-1, with D unresolved. Between the trimmed V and J ends, which lost 0 bases and 0 bases, there was a span of 9 bases. Per germline, CDR1 SGHNT and CDR2 YYREEE (reference sequence). This CDR3 is built from 15 residues. CDR3: CASSLVSGLNTEAFF. The CDR3 DNA follows: TGTGCCAGCAGCTTGGTTTCGGGGTTGAACACTGAAGCTTTCTTT.

J is TRBJ2-1 and V is TRBV9, with a possible D match to TRBD1 (5 bases). Trimming took off 3 bases at V and 4 bases at J, with 11 bases between the two ends. The germline V gene encodes CDR1 SGDLS and CDR2 YYNGEE. This CDR3 has 14 amino acids. CDR3 loop: CASSGGAEYNEQFF. CDR3 DNA: TGTGCCAGCAGCGGTGGGGCAGAATACAATGAGCAGTTCTTC.

The V gene is TRBV6-6, the J gene TRBJ2-3; 7 nucleotides match TRBD1. J gave up 0 bases and V 4 bases, and 4 bases lay outside the gene matches. Germline CDR1 MNHNY, CDR2 SVGAGI (reference sequence). There are 15 residues in the CDR3. Written as DNA, the CDR3 is TGTGCCAGCAGTTCCCGGGACAGCAGCACAGATACGCAGTATTTT. This codes for CASSSRDSSTDTQYF.

This clone was counted once. The chain has TRBV25-1 and TRBJ2-7; TRBD2 is a possible D gene (5 bases). The germline V and J ends were trimmed by 6 bases and 3 bases, with 9 bases remaining between them. CDR3 length: 12 residues. The germline V gene has CDR1 MGHDK and CDR2 SYGVNS. CDR3 sequence reads: CASSYGVYEQYF. In nucleotides, the CDR3 is TGTGCCAGCAGCTACGGGGTCTACGAGCAGTACTTC.

The chain employs TRBV7-3 and TRBJ2-7; TRBD1 agrees at 7 bases. This CDR3 is built from 13 residues. V dropped 5 bases and J dropped 4; count of bases not matched to a gene: 5. The germline V gene has CDR1 SGHTA and CDR2 FQGTGA. CDR3 nucleotides: TGTGCCAGCAGCCCCGGGACAGTGTACGAGCAGTACTTC. Protein: CASSPGTVYEQYF.